The clone carrying this T cell receptor beta chain occurred once. V was cut by 6 bases and J by 1 base, with 12 bases left in between. Germline V gives CDR1 MNHEY, CDR2 SVGAGI. CDR3 length equals 14 residues. The table came from immunoSEQ multiplex PCR; TCRdb's copy has only in-frame clones and leaves some out. The sample includes 100,000 to 150,000 clones, more than 90% of them seen just once. The data belong to a study of T cell responses to AZD1222 COVID-19 vaccine. V is TRBV6-5 and J is TRBJ1-1; D unresolved. This sequence originates from an adult who received the AZD1222 COVID-19 vaccine. This specimen consisted of peripheral blood, obtained 28 days after the second AZD1222 dose. CDR3 residues: CASRFRLANTEAFF. DNA of the CDR3: TGTGCCAGCAGATTTCGTTTGGCGAACACTGAAGCTTTCTTT.